The rows below give T cell receptor beta chains drawn from one sample of a study of T cells in Graves' hyperthyroidism and ophthalmopathy. TCRdb reprocessed the multiplex PCR reads via MiXCR and lists one record per CDR3 protein. The sample includes about 420,000 distinct CDR3 sequences, approximately 15% of them seen just once. Input material: blood. The receptors here all came from a woman between 18 and 29 years old with Graves' hyperthyroidism. CDR3s include the opening cysteine and the closing phenylalanine or tryptophan. Fields, in order: V gene, J gene, CDR3 protein.

TRBV7-8	TRBJ1-6	CASSLVQGAYNSPLHF
TRBV20-1	TRBJ2-1	CSASGRRVQGEQFF
TRBV12-3/TRBV12-4	TRBJ2-5	CASSFRGDETQYF
TRBV10-3	TRBJ2-1	CAHQRKGRGYNEQFF
TRBV20-1	TRBJ1-2	CSASDGTSYNYGYTF
TRBV29-1	TRBJ2-3	CSVDVRTSTDTQYF
TRBV20-1	TRBJ1-2	CSASSGQGTEGYTF
TRBV3-1	TRBJ2-3	CASSQDPREGRGDTQYF
TRBV20-1	TRBJ2-2	CSARAPTGTGELLF
TRBV2	TRBJ2-7	CASSGRDREGEQYF
TRBV2	TRBJ2-6	CASSEQTGANVLTF
TRBV20-1	TRBJ2-7	CSARDPGLAGYEQYF
TRBV12-3/TRBV12-4	TRBJ2-6	CASSQGAITGFSGANVLTF
TRBV6-1	TRBJ1-5	CASSIGGDSNQPQHF
TRBV9	TRBJ2-5	CASSVGWGVGETQYF
TRBV5-1	TRBJ2-2	CASSAGQRTGELFF
TRBV9	TRBJ1-1	CASSVGVGVNTEAFF
TRBV20-1	TRBJ2-7	CSARSSSTYEQYF
TRBV5-1	TRBJ1-1	CASSLEAGGTEAFF
TRBV28	TRBJ2-7	CASSLGRLGGRRYEQYF
TRBV12-3/TRBV12-4	TRBJ1-4	CASSYPAGPTNEKLFF
TRBV6-5	TRBJ2-1	CASSYSPSSNEQFF
TRBV20-1	TRBJ2-3	CSASIFSGGDTQYF
TRBV9	TRBJ2-5	CASSPSGTSRETQYF
TRBV5-1	TRBJ1-3	CASTGHTIYF
TRBV19	TRBJ1-2	CASSIDRQPNYGYTF
TRBV10-2	TRBJ2-2	CASRGLAATGELFF
TRBV6-2/TRBV6-3	TRBJ2-7	CASSYKDRILYEQYF
TRBV18	TRBJ1-5	CASSPQQGTGVKPQHF
TRBV5-1	TRBJ1-2	CASSQGARYGYTF
TRBV13	TRBJ1-2	CASSLGQDPGYTF
TRBV15	TRBJ2-5	CATSRAGGQETQYF
TRBV5-1	TRBJ2-7	CASSFNSPGTIAHEQYF
TRBV7-9	TRBJ2-7	CASSIGTSGRTPAYEQYF
TRBV15	TRBJ1-5	CATSRGGTGSQPQHF
TRBV7-9	TRBJ2-3	CASSLSQGTDTQYF
TRBV5-6	TRBJ1-2	CASSFTGTGGRGYTF
TRBV27	TRBJ1-5	CAVAAGTGRNQPQHF
TRBV5-6	TRBJ2-1	CASSLEAGVYNEQFF
TRBV2	TRBJ2-2	CASSYRGLNTGELFF
TRBV7-3	TRBJ1-1	CASSLAGAVVTEAFF
TRBV20-1	TRBJ1-1	CSAGKTRSTEAFF
TRBV6-5	TRBJ2-7	CASSSTTGGYEQYF
TRBV30	TRBJ2-1	CAWSALRTAGNEQFF
TRBV3-1	TRBJ2-1	CASSQGTGSNEQFF
TRBV18	TRBJ2-1	CASSLYPWTGDPVGEQFF
TRBV13	TRBJ2-3	CASSLGTGSRSSTDTQYF
TRBV20-1	TRBJ2-3	CSAINSGRDDTQYF